The present T cell receptor beta chain was sequenced within a study of blood T cell repertoires in COVID-19. Study details: Researchers got acute and convalescent COVID-19 samples from the United States, Italy and Spain.

This CDR3 spans 13 amino acids. Germline CDR1 is SGDLS and CDR2 is YYNGEE. V lost 6 bases to trimming and J lost 7 bases; unmatched junction nucleotides: 6. Original processing methods: For nucleated cells, counts were estimated from reference gene primer amplification. This table comes from immunoSEQ multiplex PCR, and its TCRdb copy is limited to in-frame clones, with some not included. V and J calls and clone size are as listed in that table; D and trimming were resolved from the DNA. The data show about 310,000 clones, nearly 90% seen once. The sample taken for sequencing was peripheral blood. This sequence originates from a woman between 40 and 55 years old with COVID-19, enrolled during active disease. V is TRBV9 and J is TRBJ2-1, with 8 bases aligning to TRBD2. The CDR3 region has the DNA TGTGCCAGCACGGGAGGGAGCGAGAATGAGCAGTTCTTC. The encoded protein is CASTGGSENEQFF.